These 32 T cell receptor beta chains were all obtained from the same sample, sequenced in a study of shared T cell receptors in the human thymus. Assay: immunoSEQ multiplex PCR; the TCRdb copy retains only in-frame clones and omits some. Among approximately 760,000 clones listed, 70% to 90% were seen once. The same sample was also used in a study of human thymus T cells.

Sequenced input: thymocytes. The receptors here all came from a girl in the first two years of life with a congenital heart defect.

The rearrangement links TRBV18 to TRBJ1-2; 11 nucleotides line up with TRBD1. Germline V gives CDR1 KGHSH, CDR2 LQKENI. With V trimmed by 2 bases and J by 4 bases, 9 bases remained unmatched. CDR3 length equals 17 residues. CDR3 residues: CASSPRTGQGDGYGYTF. The CDR3 region has the DNA TGTGCCAGCTCACCAAGGACGGGACAGGGGGACGGCTATGGCTACACCTTC.

This chain connects TRBV5-1 to TRBJ1-1, with D uncertain. This CDR3 region has 13 residues. V was cut by 4 bases and J by 3 bases, with 10 bases left in between. Germline values: CDR1 SGHRS, CDR2 YFSETQ. DNA for the CDR3: TGCGCCAGCAGCGAGTACGGGGACACTGAAGCTTTCTTT. It yields the protein CASSEYGDTEAFF.

Details on this clone: The junction and the germline gene differ at one end; a read error may be behind it. The rearrangement links TRBV6-6 to TRBJ1-6, with 7 positions matching TRBD1. The CDR3 has 16 residues. The germline CDR1 and CDR2 sequences are MNHNY and SVGAGI (reference sequence). The CDR3 region is CASRHTTDRAKSPLHF. The CDR3 DNA sequence: TGTGCCAGCAGACACACCACAGACAGGGCCAAATCACCCCTTCACTTT.

This clone was seen only a few times. This sequence joins TRBV19 and TRBJ2-1, with D possibly TRBD1 on 6 matching bases. With 3 bases removed from V and 3 bases from J, the gap between germline ends came to 15 bases. The CDR3 has 16 amino acids. Germline-derived CDR1 and CDR2 are LNHDA and SQIVND (reference sequence). The CDR3 here is CASSIPGQILYNEQFF. The CDR3 DNA is TGTGCCAGTAGTATCCCCGGACAGATTCTCTACAATGAGCAGTTCTTC.

The V call is TRBV6-1, the J call TRBJ1-2, with 11 bases aligning to TRBD1. The V gene end was trimmed by 6 bases and the J gene end by 7 bases; junction bases not matched to a gene: 1. This CDR3 has 12 residues. Looked up from germline, CDR1 is MNHNS and CDR2 is SASEGT. The CDR3 nucleotides read TGTGCCAGCAGGGACAGGGGGCCTGGCTACACCTTC. This encodes CASRDRGPGYTF.

This clone showed up just once. The chain employs TRBV6-6 and TRBJ1-2; D remains ambiguous. V was clipped by 10 bases and J by 5 bases, with 20 bases between them. CDR1 and CDR2 from the germline V gene are MNHNY and SVGAGI (reference sequence). The CDR3 contains 14 residues. The DNA of the CDR3 is TGTGCCACCGATGCTGTTGACAAGTCTTATGGCTACACCTTC. As protein: CATDAVDKSYGYTF.

The genes are TRBV2 and TRBJ1-1; 9 positions match TRBD1. CDR3 length: 17 residues. The J segment lost 2 bases and the V segment lost 6 bases, leaving 13 bases of the junction unmatched. Per germline, CDR1 SNHLY and CDR2 FYNNEI. This CDR3 reads CASSIPTGGAPNTEAFF. The CDR3 DNA follows: TGTGCCAGCAGCATCCCGACAGGGGGGGCACCAAACACTGAAGCTTTCTTT.

The gene calls are TRBV6-5 and TRBJ2-7; perhaps TRBD2 as D (5 bases). V shed 8 bases and J shed 4 bases, with 15 bases lying between them. The CDR3 sequence is 13 residues long. Per the germline V gene, CDR1 is MNHEY and CDR2 is SVGAGI. This CDR3 reads CASGTPPGYEQYF. The DNA of the CDR3 is TGTGCCAGCGGAACCCCTCCGGGATACGAGCAGTACTTC.

This chain uses TRBV4-3 with TRBJ1-2, with 10 bases that match TRBD1. The V gene's germline CDR1 is LGHNA and CDR2 YSLEER. This CDR3 comprises 16 residues. J gave up 5 bases and V 3 bases, and 9 bases lay outside the gene matches. CDR3 sequence (DNA): TGCGCCAGCAGCCACCCGGGACAGGGGAGTCCTTATGGCTACACCTTC. Encoded protein: CASSHPGQGSPYGYTF.

This clone was counted a single time. The chain is built from TRBV6-5 and TRBJ1-1; D gene unclear. This CDR3 is 13 amino acids long. V lost 6 bases and J lost 4, with 12 bases in between. Germline lookup yields CDR1 MNHEY and CDR2 SVGAGI. In DNA form, the CDR3 reads TGTGCCAGCAGAAGCGACCGAAGCACTGAAGCTTTCTTT. As protein: CASRSDRSTEAFF.

The chain links TRBV5-1 to TRBJ2-2, with a weak D call TRBD1 (5 bases). The CDR3 totals 16 residues. CDR1 is SGHRS, CDR2 YFSETQ, per germline. V lost 1 base and J 1 base, leaving 11 bases between the germline ends. In DNA form, the CDR3 reads TGCGCCAGCAGCTTGTGGGGCGGAAAGAACACCGGGGAGCTGTTTTTT. This encodes CASSLWGGKNTGELFF.

This clone was seen just once. This chain uses TRBV4-3 with TRBJ2-5; a possible D gene is TRBD2 (6 bases). CDR3 length equals 16 residues. V lost 0 bases to trimming and J lost 1 base, with 12 bases between them. Germline-derived CDR1 and CDR2 are LGHNA and YSLEER. The CDR3 DNA sequence: TGCGCCAGCAGCCAAGATACCGGGGGACGCCAAGAGACCCAGTACTTC. Its protein is CASSQDTGGRQETQYF.

The rearrangement uses TRBV5-6 and TRBJ1-5; the D gene is possibly TRBD1 (6 bases). CDR1 SGHDT and CDR2 YYEEEE come from the germline V gene. The CDR3 runs to 15 residues. The V and J ends lost 3 bases and 2 bases respectively, with 12 bases between them. The CDR3, as DNA: TGTGCCAGCAGCTCTAGGGGGGGCGGCAATCAGCCCCAGCATTTT. It yields the protein CASSSRGGGNQPQHF. The whole variable domain, remainder taken from reference TRBV5-6 and TRBJ1-5, is DAGVTQSPTHLIKTRGQQVTLRCSPKSGHDTVSWYQQALGQGPQFIFQYYEEEERQRGNFPDRFSGHQFPNYSSELNVNALLLGDSALYLCASSSRGGGNQPQHFGDGTRLSIL.

The rearrangement joins TRBV2 to TRBJ1-2, with a tentative D call TRBD1 (6 bases). V was clipped by 4 bases and J by 4 bases, with 16 bases between them. The CDR3 is 15 residues long. Looked up from germline, CDR1 is SNHLY and CDR2 is FYNNEI. The chain's CDR3 is CASSGGGRRPYGYTF. The CDR3 DNA follows: TGTGCCAGCAGTGGGGGGGGCAGGCGACCCTATGGCTACACCTTC.

This sequence joins TRBV5-6 and TRBJ1-4, with a tentative D call TRBD1 (5 bases). This CDR3 has 13 residues. Trimming removed 0 bases from V and 6 bases from J, with 6 bases in between. In germline, CDR1 is SGHDT, CDR2 YYEEEE. CDR3 DNA: TGTGCCAGCAGCTTGGCGGGGGATGAAAAACTGTTTTTT. Amino acid sequence: CASSLAGDEKLFF.

This clone has more than one count but fewer than ten. The chain carries TRBV11-2 and TRBJ1-2; 9 nucleotides align to TRBD1. The germline gives CDR1 SGHAT, CDR2 FQNNGV. This CDR3 is 16 amino acids long. The V segment lost 3 bases and the J segment 5 bases; nucleotides outside the gene matches: 10. The CDR3 loop reads CASSLGGTGSFYGYTF. For the CDR3, the DNA is TGTGCCAGCAGCTTGGGGGGGACAGGGTCGTTTTATGGCTACACCTTC.

The rearrangement links TRBV29-1 to TRBJ1-4; 9 bases are a match to TRBD1. CDR1 SQVTM and CDR2 ANQGSEA come from the germline V gene. Trimming cost V 7 bases and J 8 bases; bases outside gene matches: 8. The CDR3 runs 13 residues. CDR3 residues: CSARDRVGEKLFF. CDR3 in DNA: TGCAGCGCACGGGACAGGGTGGGGGAAAAACTGTTTTTT.

The chain recombines TRBV4-2 with TRBJ2-5; 11 nucleotides match TRBD2. The CDR3 length is 17 residues. V gave up 1 base and J gave up 3 bases; unmatched junction bases: 7. Germline-derived CDR1 and CDR2 are LGHNA and YNFKEQ. CDR3: CASSQGVAGGPEETQYF. DNA for the CDR3: TGTGCCAGCAGCCAAGGAGTAGCGGGGGGGCCGGAAGAGACCCAGTACTTC.

V and J are TRBV4-3 and TRBJ2-7; D is undetermined. This CDR3 spans 16 amino acids. Trimming shortened V by 2 bases and J by 5 bases, and 19 bases separated the two germline ends. In germline, CDR1 is LGHNA, CDR2 YSLEER. The CDR3: CASSQLAPEPINEQYF. The CDR3 coding sequence is TGCGCCAGCAGCCAACTCGCTCCAGAACCCATCAACGAGCAGTACTTC.

The CDR3 DNA sequence: TGTGCCAGCAGTGACACCGGGACAGGGGCCTACGAGCAGTACTTC. Translating gives CASSDTGTGAYEQYF. The gene calls are TRBV27 and TRBJ2-7; TRBD1 agrees at 10 bases. After removal of 5 bases from V and 2 bases from J, the junction contained 6 bases not matched to a gene. The CDR3 runs 15 residues. From germline, CDR1 is MNHEY and CDR2 SMNVEV (reference sequence).

V is TRBV5-1 and J is TRBJ1-2; 9 bases are a match to TRBD1. V trimming: 0 bases; J trimming: 4 bases; junction bases outside the gene matches: 10. Per the germline V gene, CDR1 is SGHRS and CDR2 is YFSETQ. CDR3 length equals 17 residues. The CDR3 coding sequence is TGCGCCAGCAGCTTGGGAGACAGGGGGGTGAGGTCCTATGGCTACACCTTC. Protein sequence: CASSLGDRGVRSYGYTF.

V gene TRBV14 combines with J gene TRBJ2-5; 8 bases are a match to TRBD2. The germline gives CDR1 SGHDN, CDR2 FVKESK. J was trimmed by 5 bases and V by 1 base; bases with no gene match: 0. This CDR3 comprises 13 residues. In DNA, the CDR3 is TGTGCCAGCAGCCAAGCGGGGGGGGAGACCCAGTACTTC. Its protein product is CASSQAGGETQYF. The full variable domain, in which reference TRBV14 and TRBJ2-5 provide the parts outside the CDR3, is EAGVTQFPSHSVIEKGQTVTLRCDPISGHDNLYWYRRVMGKEIKFLLHFVKESKQDESGMPNNRFLAERTGGTYSTLKVQPAELEDSGVYFCASSQAGGETQYFGPGTRLLVL.

V usage is TRBV14 and J usage is TRBJ2-7, with 7 bases matching TRBD1. The length of the CDR3 is 14 residues. Germline loops: CDR1 SGHDN, CDR2 FVKESK. Losses at the gene ends were 0 bases for V and 3 bases for J; bases not matched to a gene: 2. Written as DNA, the CDR3 is TGTGCCAGCAGCCAAGATGGGGACAGCTACGAGCAGTACTTC. It encodes CASSQDGDSYEQYF. Together with reference TRBV14 and TRBJ2-7, the CDR3 gives the full variable domain: EAGVTQFPSHSVIEKGQTVTLRCDPISGHDNLYWYRRVMGKEIKFLLHFVKESKQDESGMPNNRFLAERTGGTYSTLKVQPAELEDSGVYFCASSQDGDSYEQYFGPGTRLTVT.

The rearrangement links TRBV5-1 to TRBJ2-1, with a possible D match to TRBD1 (5 bases). CDR3 length: 15 residues. Trimming left V 4 bases short and J 4 bases short, with 15 bases between. Germline V gene data show CDR1 as SGHRS and CDR2 as YFSETQ. CDR3: CASSLDTQAYNEQFF. For the CDR3, the DNA is TGCGCCAGCAGCCTGGACACCCAAGCGTACAATGAGCAGTTCTTC. The complete variable domain, with remaining parts taken from reference TRBV5-1 and TRBJ2-1, reads KAGVTQTPRYLIKTRGQQVTLSCSPISGHRSVSWYQQTPGQGLQFLFEYFSETQRNKGNFPGRFSGRQFSNSRSEMNVSTLELGDSALYLCASSLDTQAYNEQFFGPGTRLTVL.

V gene TRBV14 combines with J gene TRBJ2-7; D is undetermined. Germline CDR1 SGHDN, CDR2 FVKESK. Trimming removed 2 bases from V and 1 base from J, with 3 bases in between. The CDR3 has 12 amino acids. This CDR3 reads CASSQTSYEQYF. In DNA, the CDR3 is TGTGCCAGCAGCCAAACTTCCTACGAGCAGTACTTC. The full variable domain, with the rest looked up from reference TRBV14 and TRBJ2-7, is EAGVTQFPSHSVIEKGQTVTLRCDPISGHDNLYWYRRVMGKEIKFLLHFVKESKQDESGMPNNRFLAERTGGTYSTLKVQPAELEDSGVYFCASSQTSYEQYFGPGTRLTVT.

The chain carries TRBV4-3 and TRBJ1-2; D might be TRBD1 (5 bases). Per germline, CDR1 LGHNA and CDR2 YSLEER. The CDR3 totals 15 residues. Trimming removed 0 bases from V and 7 bases from J, with 15 bases in between. CDR3 loop: CASSQDLGRAAGYTF. In nucleotides, the CDR3 is TGCGCCAGCAGCCAAGATCTTGGCAGGGCGGCTGGCTACACCTTC.

The chain couples TRBV7-2 to TRBJ2-5, with unresolved D. CDR1 and CDR2 (germline): SGHTA, FQGNSA. CDR3 length equals 17 residues. V was cut by 0 bases and J by 2 bases, with 16 bases left in between. CDR3 in DNA: TGTGCCAGCAGCTTAGCTGACCTAGAGACGATACAAGAGACCCAGTACTTC. It encodes CASSLADLETIQETQYF.

In regard to this clone: Other DNA variants within this sample encode the same CDR3. The V call is TRBV20-1, the J call TRBJ1-2; D remains ambiguous. V lost 6 bases to trimming and J lost 5 bases, with 10 bases between them. The length of the CDR3 is 11 residues. CDR1 is DFQATT, CDR2 SNEGSKA, per germline (reference sequence). The CDR3, as DNA: TGCAGTGCCCGGAGCGGGTATGGCTACACCTTC. It codes for CSARSGYGYTF.

V is TRBV12-5 and J is TRBJ2-5; 10 bases match TRBD1. Germline V gene lookup returns CDR1 LGHNT and CDR2 FRNRAP. The CDR3 runs to 17 residues. Unmatched junction bases numbered 13, after V lost 6 bases and J lost 3 bases. The chain's CDR3 is CASGLSRDRGGKETQYF. The CDR3 coding sequence is TGTGCTAGTGGGCTTAGCCGGGACAGGGGAGGAAAAGAGACCCAGTACTTC.

J is TRBJ1-6 and V is TRBV27; 9 bases match TRBD1. V lost 7 bases and J lost 2; bases outside the gene matches: 9. This CDR3 region has 17 residues. Germline V CDR1 and CDR2: MNHEY, SMNVEV (reference sequence). In DNA, the CDR3 is TGTGCCAGCACTTTTCTGGGACAGGGCCCCTATAATTCACCCCTCCACTTT. Encoded protein: CASTFLGQGPYNSPLHF.

As to this clone: At one boundary the junction diverges from the germline segment, which might be a read error. Other DNA sequences within the sample encode an identical CDR3. CDR3 amino acids: CASSQVGFSYNSPLHF. In DNA, the CDR3 is TGCGCCAGCAGCCAAGTCGGGTTCTCCTATAATTCCCCCCTCCACTTT. This chain joins TRBV4-3 and TRBJ1-6, with unresolved D. CDR1 LGHNA and CDR2 YSLEER come from the germline V gene. The length of the CDR3 is 16 residues.

The rearrangement joins TRBV14 to TRBJ1-2, with D possibly being TRBD1 (5 bases). Between the trimmed V and J ends, which lost 0 bases and 8 bases, there was a span of 10 bases. CDR3 length equals 13 residues. The germline CDR1 and CDR2 sequences are SGHDN and FVKESK. In DNA, the CDR3 is TGTGCCAGCAGCCAAGATCCGGACACGGGCTACACCTTC. Translated: CASSQDPDTGYTF.